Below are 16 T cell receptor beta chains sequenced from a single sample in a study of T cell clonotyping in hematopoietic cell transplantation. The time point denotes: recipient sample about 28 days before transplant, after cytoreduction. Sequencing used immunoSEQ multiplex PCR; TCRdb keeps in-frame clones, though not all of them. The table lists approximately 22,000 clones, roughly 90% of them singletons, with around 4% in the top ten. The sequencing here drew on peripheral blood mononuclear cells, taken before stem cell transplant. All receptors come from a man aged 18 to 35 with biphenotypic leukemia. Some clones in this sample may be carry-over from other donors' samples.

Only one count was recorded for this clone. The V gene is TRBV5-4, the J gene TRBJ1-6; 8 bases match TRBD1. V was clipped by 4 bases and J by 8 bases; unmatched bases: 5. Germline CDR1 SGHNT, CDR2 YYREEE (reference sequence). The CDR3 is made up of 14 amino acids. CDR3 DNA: TGTGCCAGCAGCCCAGGACAGGGTTATTCACCCCTCCACTTT. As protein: CASSPGQGYSPLHF.

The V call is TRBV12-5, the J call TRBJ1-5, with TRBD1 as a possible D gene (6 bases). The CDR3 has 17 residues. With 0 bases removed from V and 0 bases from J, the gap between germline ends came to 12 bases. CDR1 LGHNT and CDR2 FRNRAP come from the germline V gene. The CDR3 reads CASGLVSRTDSNQPQHF. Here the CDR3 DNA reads TGTGCTAGTGGTTTGGTCTCCCGGACAGATAGCAATCAGCCCCAGCATTTT.

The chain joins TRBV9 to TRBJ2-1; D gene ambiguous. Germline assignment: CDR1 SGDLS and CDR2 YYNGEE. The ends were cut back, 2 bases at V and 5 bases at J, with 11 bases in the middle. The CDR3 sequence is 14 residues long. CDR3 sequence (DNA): TGTGCCAGCAGCGTGGGGATAAGGGACAATGAGCAGTTCTTC. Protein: CASSVGIRDNEQFF.

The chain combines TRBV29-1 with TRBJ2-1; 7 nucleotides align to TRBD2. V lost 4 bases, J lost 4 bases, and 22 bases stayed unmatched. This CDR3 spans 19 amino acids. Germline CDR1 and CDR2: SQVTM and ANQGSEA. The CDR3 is CSVAPSWGGRRVGYNEQFF. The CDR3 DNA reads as TGCAGCGTTGCCCCATCTTGGGGCGGGAGACGGGTGGGGTACAATGAGCAGTTCTTC.

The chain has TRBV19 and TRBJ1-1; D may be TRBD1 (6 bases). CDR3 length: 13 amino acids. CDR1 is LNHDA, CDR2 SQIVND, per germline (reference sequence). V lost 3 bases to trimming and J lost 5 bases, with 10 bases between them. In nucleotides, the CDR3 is TGTGCCAGTAGTATCAGGGGCCCTACTGAAGCTTTCTTT. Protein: CASSIRGPTEAFF.

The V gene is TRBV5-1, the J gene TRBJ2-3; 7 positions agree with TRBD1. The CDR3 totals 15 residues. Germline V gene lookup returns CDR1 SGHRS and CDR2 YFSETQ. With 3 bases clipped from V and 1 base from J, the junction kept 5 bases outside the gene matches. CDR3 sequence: CASSWSGTGTDTQYF. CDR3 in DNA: TGCGCCAGCAGCTGGTCGGGGACAGGCACAGATACGCAGTATTTT.

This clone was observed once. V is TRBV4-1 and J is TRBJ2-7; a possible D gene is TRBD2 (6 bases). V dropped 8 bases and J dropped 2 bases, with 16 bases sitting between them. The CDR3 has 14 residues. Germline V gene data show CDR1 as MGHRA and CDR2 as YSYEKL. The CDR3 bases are TGCGCCAGCTCCCGGGGAAGCGGGCCCTACGAGCAGTACTTC. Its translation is CASSRGSGPYEQYF.

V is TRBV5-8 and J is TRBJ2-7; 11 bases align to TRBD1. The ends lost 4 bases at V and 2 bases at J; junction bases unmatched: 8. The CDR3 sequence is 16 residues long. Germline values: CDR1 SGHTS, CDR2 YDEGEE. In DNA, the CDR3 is TGTGCCAGCAGCGACGGACAGGGGGCGATCGCCTACGAGCAGTACTTC. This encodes CASSDGQGAIAYEQYF.

The CDR3 spells CASNYRGYNSPLHF. In DNA form, the CDR3 reads TGTGCCAGCAACTACAGGGGCTATAATTCACCCCTCCACTTT. The rearrangement links TRBV5-4 to TRBJ1-6; 7 bases are a match to TRBD1. V lost 6 bases, J lost 3 bases, and 3 bases stayed unmatched. The CDR3 consists of 14 residues. Looked up from germline, CDR1 is SGHNT and CDR2 is YYREEE (reference sequence).

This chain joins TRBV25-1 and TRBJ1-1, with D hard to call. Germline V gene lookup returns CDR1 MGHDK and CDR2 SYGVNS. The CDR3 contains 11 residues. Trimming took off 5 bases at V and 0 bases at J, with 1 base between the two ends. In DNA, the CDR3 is TGTGCCAGCAGTATGAACACTGAAGCTTTCTTT. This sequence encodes CASSMNTEAFF.

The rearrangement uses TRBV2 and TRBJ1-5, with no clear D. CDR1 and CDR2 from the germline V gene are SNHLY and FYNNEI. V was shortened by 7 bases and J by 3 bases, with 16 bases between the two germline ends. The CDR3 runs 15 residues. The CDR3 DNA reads TGTGCCAGCAATCAAGGACGGGGATCCAATCAGCCCCAGCATTTT. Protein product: CASNQGRGSNQPQHF.

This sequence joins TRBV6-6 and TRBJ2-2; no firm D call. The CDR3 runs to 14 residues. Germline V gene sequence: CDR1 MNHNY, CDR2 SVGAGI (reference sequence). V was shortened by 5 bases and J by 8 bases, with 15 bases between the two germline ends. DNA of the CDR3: TGTGCCAGCAGTCCTCGGGCCCCAACAGGGGAGCTGTTTTTT. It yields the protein CASSPRAPTGELFF.

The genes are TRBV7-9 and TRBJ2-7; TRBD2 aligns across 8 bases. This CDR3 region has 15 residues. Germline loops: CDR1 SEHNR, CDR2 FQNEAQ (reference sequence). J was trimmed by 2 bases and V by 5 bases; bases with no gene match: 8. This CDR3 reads CASSPRGGLPYEQYF. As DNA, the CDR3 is TGTGCCAGCAGCCCCCGCGGGGGGCTACCCTACGAGCAGTACTTC.

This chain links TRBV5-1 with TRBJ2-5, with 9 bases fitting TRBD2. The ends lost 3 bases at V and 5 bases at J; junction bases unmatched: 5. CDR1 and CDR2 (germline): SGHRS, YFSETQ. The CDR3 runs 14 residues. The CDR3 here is CASSSGLALETQYF. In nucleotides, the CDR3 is TGCGCCAGCAGCTCGGGACTAGCCCTGGAGACCCAGTACTTC.

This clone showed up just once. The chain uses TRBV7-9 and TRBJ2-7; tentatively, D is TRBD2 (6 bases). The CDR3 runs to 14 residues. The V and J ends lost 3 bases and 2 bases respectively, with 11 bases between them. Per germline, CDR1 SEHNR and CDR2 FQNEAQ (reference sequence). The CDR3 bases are TGTGCCAGCAGCTTCCGGGACTTGACCTACGAGCAGTACTTC. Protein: CASSFRDLTYEQYF.

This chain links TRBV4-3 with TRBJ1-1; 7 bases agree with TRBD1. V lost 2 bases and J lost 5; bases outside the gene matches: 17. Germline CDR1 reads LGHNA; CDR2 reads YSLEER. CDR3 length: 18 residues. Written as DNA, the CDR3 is TGCGCCAGCAGCCAATCCACCACAGGGACAGTGGTTGAGACTGAAGCTTTCTTT. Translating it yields CASSQSTTGTVVETEAFF.